This T cell receptor (beta chain) emerged from a study of blood T cell repertoires in COVID-19. Trimming left V 4 bases short and J 4 bases short, with 14 bases between. The CDR3 is 14 residues long. The germline V gene encodes CDR1 KGHSY and CDR2 FQNENV. Sequencing used immunoSEQ multiplex PCR; TCRdb keeps in-frame clones, though not all of them. The table shows about 300,000 clones, with about 89% occurring only once. Sequencing was performed on peripheral blood. The clonotype was recovered from a man aged 40-50 years with acute or convalescent COVID-19. The chain joins TRBV16 to TRBJ2-7, with a tentative D call TRBD1 (5 bases). The CDR3 is CASSPTDNKYEQYF. The DNA of the CDR3 is TGTGCCAGCAGCCCTACGGACAACAAATACGAGCAGTACTTC.